This T cell receptor (beta chain) was sequenced for a study of long-term antiretroviral therapy in people with HIV. Trimming took off 3 bases at V and 2 bases at J, with 10 bases between the two ends. This CDR3 contains 14 residues. From germline, CDR1 is SGHRS and CDR2 YFSETQ. An immunoSEQ assay, version v3.0, was performed at survey level. Sequenced by immunoSEQ multiplex PCR; TCRdb stores in-frame clones only, minus some. The sample comprises around 30,000 clones, roughly 96% of which are singletons, and 2% to 3% rests with the top ten. Sequencing was performed on unsorted PBMCs, taken around 6.6 years after starting antiretroviral therapy. The chain uses TRBV5-1 and TRBJ2-3, with a weak D call TRBD2 (5 bases). The receptor was derived from a young man with HIV. In nucleotides, the CDR3 is TGCGCCAGCAGCTACAACGGGGACACAGATACGCAGTATTTT. Translation gives CASSYNGDTDTQYF.